This T cell receptor beta chain was recovered during a study of OX40 agonist ivuxolimab in advanced cancers. Broadly, across the study: Ivuxolimab, which targeted the costimulatory receptor OX40 (CD134), was an agonistic, fully human IgG2 monoclonal antibody. Intravenous ivuxolimab was administered to patients every 2 weeks at six dose levels: 0.01, 0.1, 0.3, 1.5, 3 and 10 mg/kg. Among the approximately 50 dose-escalation patients, some 20 had hepatocellular carcinoma, roughly 15 melanoma, 9 renal cell carcinoma and 9 head and neck cancer. The dose-escalation cohort was 82.7% male with a mean age of about 60 years, ranging from about 23 to 85. Patients were allowed to have had prior anti-PD-1, anti-PD-L1 or anti-CTLA-4 therapy, and around 37% of the dose-escalation patients had previously received checkpoint inhibitors. Partial responses occurred in three dose-escalation patients: two with cutaneous melanoma and one with hepatocellular carcinoma. Peripheral TCRbeta sequencing was intended to test whether TCR sequence diversity was altered and clonal T-cell expansion was caused by ivuxolimab. The paper describes the monotherapy dose-escalation part (N ≈ 51 patients) of the phase I trial of ivuxolimab. What the research found in general, with its limitations: Low levels of normalized T-cell clonal expansion were also seen in some patients who did not respond. The antigen specificity of the peripheral T cells that underwent clonal expansion was not determined. Clonal expansion of both CD4+ and CD8+ blood T cells was observed from baseline to week 6 at doses 0.1 to 3.0 mg/kg. In partial responders in the 0.1-3.0 mg/kg groups, normalized peripheral clonal expansion was found to be among the lowest, especially among CD8+ T cells. After ivuxolimab, expanded clones were on average more numerous among CD8+ T cells than among CD4+ T cells.

Note on this clone: Its antigen remains undetermined. Base qualities are not provided; no much larger clone lies one nucleotide away.

The junction carries 11 bases between V and J, which are trimmed by 7 bases and 1 base respectively. Taken from the germline V gene (reference sequence), the CDR1 and CDR2 loops are MNHEY and SMNVEV. The CDR3 measures 14 amino acids from cysteine to phenylalanine. Only CDR3 DNA is held: 42 bases, read in frame from base 1. Patients with autoimmune disease history or receiving systemic immunosuppression were excluded from the trial. Peripheral blood for TCR sequencing was collected from all dose cohorts at baseline, on cycle 4 day 1, and on cycle 7 day 1. The samples were drawn from a first-in-human, open-label, multicenter phase I dose-escalation trial of ivuxolimab. The trial enrolled adults with locally advanced or metastatic head and neck squamous cell, hepatocellular, melanoma or renal cell carcinoma. CD4+ and CD8+ T cells were sorted separately from peripheral blood before TCR sequencing. Genomic DNA was isolated from the sorted cells so that the TCRbeta CDR3 region could be sequenced. The immunoSEQ Assay was used for sequencing of TCRbeta CDR3 regions. TCRdb stores this immuneACCESS table with in-frame sequences only. Part of the clones is absent; in the studies checked, under half of the shortfall reflects unresolved V genes, and no reason is known for the rest. The table for this sample lists 90,000 to 130,000 clones; approximately 90% of them were counted only once. The top ten clonotypes cover around 0.7% of the sample.

Recombination joined TRBV27 with TRBJ1-5, with no confidently assigned D gene. This TCR was recovered from an adult with an advanced solid tumor such as melanoma, head and neck, liver or kidney cancer. The sample in question was CD4+ or CD8+ T cells sorted from blood, obtained in a trial of the OX40 agonist ivuxolimab. At the DNA level, the sequence is TGTGCCAGCAATTGGGCAGGCAGCAATCAGCCCCAGCATTTT. Translated, it reads CASNWAGSNQPQHF.